This TCR beta chain was recovered during a study of PD-L1 blockade in urothelial cancer (TCRdb year 2017). Looking at the study overall: Therapy was started around 2014 for all patients, and atezolizumab 1,200 mg was administered intravenously every 3 weeks. Under 30 patients had pretreatment blood TCR-seq, about 24 had at least one posttreatment blood collection, and about 24 had tumor TCR-seq. Blood samples were analyzed at two time points: 3 weeks after treatment start (second dose) and 6 weeks after treatment start. A median of around 150,000 T cells and around 81,000 unique TCRs was obtained from blood samples, and a median clonality of roughly 0.08 was observed. Durable clinical benefit was defined as progression-free survival longer than 6 months, and TCR features were also tested against progression-free and overall survival. About nine tenths of the roughly 29 patients were identified as males with urothelial cancer of bladder origin, and a prior smoking history was reported by 18 of 29 patients. An ECOG performance status of 0 or 1 was recorded for the patients, and 0 to 3 prior chemotherapy regimens had been received by the patients. Durable clinical benefit was achieved by nine patients but not by the remaining 20. Pretreatment tumor samples, along with matched peripheral blood collected serially before and after atezolizumab treatment, underwent TCR sequencing. In the same patients, pretreatment tumors underwent whole exome sequencing and RNA sequencing in addition to TCR sequencing. The study, an exploratory multi-omic analysis, examined somatic, immune and clinical correlates of response to PD-L1 blockade with atezolizumab in urothelial cancer.

The time point label here, explained by the study, means: pretreatment peripheral blood. The cohort comprised fewer than 35 patients with locally advanced or metastatic urothelial carcinoma treated at Memorial Sloan Kettering on a trial protocol. Peripheral blood mononuclear cells were collected pretreatment and during treatment, with between 1 and 8 total time points per patient. The Qiagen DNeasy Blood extraction kit was used to purify genomic DNA from total PBMCs and tumor samples. PBMCs were collected pretreatment and during treatment, and were isolated and stored as previously described. Overall study results and their limits: A pretreatment peripheral blood TCR clonality below the median was linked to improved progression-free and overall survival. At 3 weeks after the start of treatment, tumor-associated TCR clones in peripheral blood had expanded more in patients with durable benefit (n ≈ 24, p = 0.022). Because of the small sample size (n ≈ 30) and the many exploratory analyses performed, the results are intended to be regarded as hypothesis-generating.

A note on this clone: What antigen it recognizes has not been identified. No much larger clone exists at a distance of one base, and base qualities are not known.

The germline V gene sets CDR1 to LGHNA and CDR2 to YNFKEQ. The CDR3 holds 16 amino acids from the cysteine to the phenylalanine. Of all the DNA, just the CDR3 is kept, 48 bases in frame from base 1. Trimming takes 8 bases from V and 2 bases from J, and the germline ends sit 21 bases apart. Synthetic TCR analog templates were spiked into each PCR so that absolute template abundance could be estimated from read counts. Using the immunoSEQ assay, TCRbeta CDR3 regions were amplified from genomic DNA with bias-controlled V and J gene primers. Sequencing of rearranged TCRbeta segments was performed at approximately 20X coverage. In the source study's methods: Sequencing errors were corrected by clustering, and CDR3s were annotated against IMGT so that V, D and J genes could be assigned. Downstream analyses used only productive TCRbeta rearrangements, leaving out any out-of-frame or stop-codon sequences. Clonality was calculated as one minus the Shannon entropy normalized by the log of the number of unique productive sequences. Clones differing between time points or between blood and tumor were identified using Fisher's exact test with Benjamini-Hochberg correction, with an adjusted p below 0.01 applied as the threshold. TCRdb took this table from immuneACCESS and kept in-frame rearrangements with V and J called. Such tables lack part of the clones; where checked against another copy, unresolved V genes explain under half of the gap, and the rest is unexplained. V, J and clone size reflect that table, while D and trimming were determined from the DNA. The sample data list 70,000 to 90,000 clones, and over 65% of these were observed just once. The ten biggest clones cover roughly an eighth of the sample.

This receptor was taken from a man in his 60s with urothelial cancer. The sequence joins TRBV4-2 to TRBJ2-5; D gene: possibly TRBD2, on 6 matching bases. Here the sequenced sample was PBMCs, taken around atezolizumab (anti-PD-L1) treatment. For the CDR3, the sequence is CASGVGGRGSQETQYF. In nucleotide form, the sequence is TGTGCCAGCGGGGTGGGGGGACGTGGGTCACAAGAGACCCAGTACTTC.